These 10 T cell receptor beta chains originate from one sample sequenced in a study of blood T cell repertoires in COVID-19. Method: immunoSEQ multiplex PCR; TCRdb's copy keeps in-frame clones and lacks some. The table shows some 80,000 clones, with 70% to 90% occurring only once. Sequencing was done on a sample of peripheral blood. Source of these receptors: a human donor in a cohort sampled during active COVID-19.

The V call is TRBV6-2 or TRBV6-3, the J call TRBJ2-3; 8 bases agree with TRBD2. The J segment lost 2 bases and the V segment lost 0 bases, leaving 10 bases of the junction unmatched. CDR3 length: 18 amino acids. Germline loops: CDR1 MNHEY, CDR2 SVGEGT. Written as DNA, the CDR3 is TGTGCCAGCAGTTACTCGAAAGCGGGGGTGATTAACACAGATACGCAGTATTTT. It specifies CASSYSKAGVINTDTQYF.

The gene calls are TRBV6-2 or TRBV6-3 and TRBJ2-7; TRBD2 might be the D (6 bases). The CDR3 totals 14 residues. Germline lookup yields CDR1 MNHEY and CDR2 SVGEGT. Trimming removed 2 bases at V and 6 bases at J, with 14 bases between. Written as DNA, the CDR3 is TGTGCCAGCAGTTACCTGAGACTAGTTTCCGAGCAGTACTTC. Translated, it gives CASSYLRLVSEQYF.

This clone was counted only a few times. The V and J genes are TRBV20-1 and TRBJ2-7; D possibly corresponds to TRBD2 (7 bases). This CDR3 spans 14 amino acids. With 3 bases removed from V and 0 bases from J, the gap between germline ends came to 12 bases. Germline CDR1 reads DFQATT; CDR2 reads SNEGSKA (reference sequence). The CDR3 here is CSASRRGHSYEQYF. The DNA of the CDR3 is TGCAGTGCTAGTCGGCGGGGGCACTCCTACGAGCAGTACTTC.

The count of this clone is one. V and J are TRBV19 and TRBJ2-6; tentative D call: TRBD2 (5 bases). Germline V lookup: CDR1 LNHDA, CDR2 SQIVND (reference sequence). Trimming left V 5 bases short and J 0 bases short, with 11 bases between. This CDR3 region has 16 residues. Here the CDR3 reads CASSSRASSGANVLTF. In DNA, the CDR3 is TGTGCCAGTAGTTCGAGGGCCTCCTCTGGGGCCAACGTCCTGACTTTC.

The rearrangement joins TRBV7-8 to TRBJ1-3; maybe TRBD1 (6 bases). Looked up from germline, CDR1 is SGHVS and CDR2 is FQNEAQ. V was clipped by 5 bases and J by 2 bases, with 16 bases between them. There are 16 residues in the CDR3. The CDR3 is CASSHPSEGAGNTIYF. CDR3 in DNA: TGTGCCAGCAGCCACCCATCCGAGGGGGCTGGAAACACCATATATTTT.

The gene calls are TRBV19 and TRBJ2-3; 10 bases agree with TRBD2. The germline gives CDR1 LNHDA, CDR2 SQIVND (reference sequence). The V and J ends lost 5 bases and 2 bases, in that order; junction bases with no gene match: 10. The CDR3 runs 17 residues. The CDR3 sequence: CASSLTSGEYNTDTQYF. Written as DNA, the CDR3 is TGTGCCAGTAGTCTTACTAGCGGGGAGTATAACACAGATACGCAGTATTTT.

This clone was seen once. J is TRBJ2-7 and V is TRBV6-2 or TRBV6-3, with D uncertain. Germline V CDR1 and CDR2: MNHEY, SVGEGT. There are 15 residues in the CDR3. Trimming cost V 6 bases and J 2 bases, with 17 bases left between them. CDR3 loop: CASSSLSTVTYEQYF. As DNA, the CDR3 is TGTGCCAGCAGCTCCTTATCGACTGTGACCTACGAGCAGTACTTC.

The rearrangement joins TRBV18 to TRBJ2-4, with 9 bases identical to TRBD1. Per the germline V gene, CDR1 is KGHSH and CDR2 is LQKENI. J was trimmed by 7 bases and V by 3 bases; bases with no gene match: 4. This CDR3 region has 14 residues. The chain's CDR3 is CASSPGTGWNIQYF. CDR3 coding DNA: TGTGCCAGCTCACCGGGGACAGGGTGGAACATTCAGTACTTC.

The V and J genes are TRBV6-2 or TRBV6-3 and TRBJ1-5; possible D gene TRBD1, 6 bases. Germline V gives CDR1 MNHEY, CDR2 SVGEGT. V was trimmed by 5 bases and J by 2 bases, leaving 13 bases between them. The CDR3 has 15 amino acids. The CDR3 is CASSTGFNGNQPQHF. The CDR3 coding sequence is TGTGCCAGCAGTACAGGGTTCAACGGCAATCAGCCCCAGCATTTT.

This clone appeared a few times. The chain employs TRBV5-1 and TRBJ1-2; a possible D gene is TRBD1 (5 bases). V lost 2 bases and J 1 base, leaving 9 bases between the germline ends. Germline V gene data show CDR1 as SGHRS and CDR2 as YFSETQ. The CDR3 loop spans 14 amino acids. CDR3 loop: CASSFGQGNYGYTF. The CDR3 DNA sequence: TGCGCCAGCAGCTTTGGGCAGGGTAACTATGGCTACACCTTC.